Following are 5 T cell receptor beta chains from one sample sequenced in a study of STAT5B mutations in CD4+ large granular lymphocyte leukemia. Assay: immunoSEQ multiplex PCR; the TCRdb copy retains only in-frame clones and omits some. Among about 32,000 clones listed, around 66% were seen once. Sequenced input: CD4+ T cells from blood buffy coats. The receptors originated from a human donor in good health.

The chain combines TRBV27 with TRBJ1-5; 9 bases agree with TRBD1. The CDR3 spans 13 residues. Germline values: CDR1 MNHEY, CDR2 SMNVEV (reference sequence). The trim removed 8 bases at V and 5 bases at J, leaving 4 bases unmatched. CDR3 amino acids: CASRGQGDQPQHF. In nucleotides, the CDR3 is TGTGCCAGCCGGGGACAGGGTGATCAGCCCCAGCATTTT.

This chain uses TRBV27 with TRBJ1-2; D is perhaps TRBD1 (6 bases). The CDR3 length is 12 residues. V lost 0 bases, J lost 11 bases, and 10 bases lay in between. CDR1 is MNHEY, CDR2 SMNVEV, per germline (reference sequence). CDR3 residues: CASSLSGGRYTF. The CDR3 bases are TGTGCCAGCAGTTTATCCGGGGGCCGTTACACCTTC.

The genes are TRBV27 and TRBJ2-1; the D gene is possibly TRBD2 (6 bases). CDR1 and CDR2 (germline): MNHEY, SMNVEV (reference sequence). This CDR3 is built from 16 residues. V lost 4 bases and J 5 bases, leaving 18 bases between the germline ends. The CDR3 spells CASSSATRAPNNEQFF. Here the CDR3 DNA reads TGTGCCAGCAGTTCGGCGACTAGGGCCCCTAACAATGAGCAGTTCTTC.

Here the CDR3 reads CASSLAGTENSPLHF. The CDR3, as DNA: TGTGCCAGCAGCTTGGCCGGGACAGAAAATTCACCCCTCCACTTT. The V and J genes are TRBV5-5 and TRBJ1-6; 7 bases fit TRBD1. Trimming took 0 bases from V and 7 from J; bases not matched to a gene: 4. The CDR3 is 15 amino acids. Germline V gene sequence: CDR1 SGHKS, CDR2 YYEKEE (reference sequence). The whole variable domain, filled in from reference TRBV5-5 and TRBJ1-6, reads DAGVTQSPTHLIKTRGQQVTLRCSPISGHKSVSWYQQVLGQGPQFIFQYYEKEERGRGNFPDRFSARQFPNYSSELNVNALLLGDSALYLCASSLAGTENSPLHFGNGTRLTVT.

This chain uses TRBV27 with TRBJ2-3; 16 nucleotides match TRBD2. The trim removed 4 bases at V and 3 bases at J, leaving 13 bases unmatched. This CDR3 is 20 amino acids long. The germline V gene encodes CDR1 MNHEY and CDR2 SMNVEV (reference sequence). The CDR3 nucleotides are TGTGCCAGCAGTTCCTCCGGGACTAGCGGGGGGGTCGCAGGGACAGATACGCAGTATTTT. It translates to CASSSSGTSGGVAGTDTQYF.